This TCR beta chain emerged from a study of T-cell reconstitution after alpha-beta-depleted transplantation in children. TCRbeta library construction was performed incorporating unique molecular identifiers. One entry per CDR3 protein results from TCRdb running MiXCR on the PCR reads. Here the sample spans some 130,000 distinct CDR3 sequences, around a tenth being singletons. Of note for this clonotype: Its target is unknown.

The study, taken as a whole, reports: It was newly produced T cells that mostly accounted for T-cell counts and diversity one year after transplant. Where alpha-beta T cells came from about two months after transplant was reportedly several hundred expanded graft clones. Diversity of TCRbeta at day 60 was high in some patients, arising from surviving recipient T cells and thymic progenitors.

CDR1 and CDR2 from the germline V gene are DFQATT and SNEGSKA (reference sequence). The CDR3 is 15 residues long. Trimming at V came to 2 bases and at J to 4 bases, leaving 8 bases not matched to a gene. This receptor was obtained from a girl less than two years old who had a stem cell transplant for combined immunodeficiency, so the T cells may come from the graft donor. The sequenced sample was PBMCs, mostly from graft donor cells, obtained 180 days after TCRalphabeta/CD19-depleted stem cell transplant. The rearrangement links TRBV20-1 to TRBJ2-1; 7 bases line up with TRBD2. This CDR3 reads CSARRLAVGYNEQFF. The CDR3 DNA sequence: TGCAGTGCTAGAAGACTAGCAGTAGGGTACAATGAGCAGTTCTTC.